This T cell receptor beta chain was recovered during a study of blood T cell repertoires in COVID-19. This clone was seen ten or more times. Study processing details: Nucleated cell counts were estimated from reference gene primer amplification. TCRdb's table, derived via immunoSEQ multiplex PCR, lists solely in-frame clones and lacks some. V and J calls and clone size are those listed in that table; D and trimming were worked out from the DNA. In the table there are 200,000 or so clones, 70% to 90% of which are singletons. The sample consisted of peripheral blood. The clonotype originates from a woman in her thirties or forties who had recovered from COVID-19.

CDR3 DNA: TGTGCCAGCAGCAATGCTTACAGGGGTTCGGATGGCTACACCTTC. This encodes CASSNAYRGSDGYTF. The chain couples TRBV6-5 to TRBJ1-2, with TRBD1 matching over 7 bases. V was clipped by 6 bases and J by 6 bases; unmatched bases: 13. This CDR3 has 15 residues. Germline assignment: CDR1 MNHEY and CDR2 SVGAGI.